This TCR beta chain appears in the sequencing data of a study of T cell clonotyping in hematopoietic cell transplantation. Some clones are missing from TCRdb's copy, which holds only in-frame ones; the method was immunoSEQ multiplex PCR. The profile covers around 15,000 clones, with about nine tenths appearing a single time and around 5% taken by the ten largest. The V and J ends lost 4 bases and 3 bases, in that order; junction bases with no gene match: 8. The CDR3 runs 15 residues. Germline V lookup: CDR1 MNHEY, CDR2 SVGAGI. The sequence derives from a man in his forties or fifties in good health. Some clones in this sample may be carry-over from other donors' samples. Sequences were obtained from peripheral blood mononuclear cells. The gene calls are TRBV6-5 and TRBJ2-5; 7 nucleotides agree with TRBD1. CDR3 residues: CASSSPNRGEETQYF. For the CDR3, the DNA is TGTGCCAGCAGTTCGCCTAACAGGGGCGAAGAGACCCAGTACTTC.